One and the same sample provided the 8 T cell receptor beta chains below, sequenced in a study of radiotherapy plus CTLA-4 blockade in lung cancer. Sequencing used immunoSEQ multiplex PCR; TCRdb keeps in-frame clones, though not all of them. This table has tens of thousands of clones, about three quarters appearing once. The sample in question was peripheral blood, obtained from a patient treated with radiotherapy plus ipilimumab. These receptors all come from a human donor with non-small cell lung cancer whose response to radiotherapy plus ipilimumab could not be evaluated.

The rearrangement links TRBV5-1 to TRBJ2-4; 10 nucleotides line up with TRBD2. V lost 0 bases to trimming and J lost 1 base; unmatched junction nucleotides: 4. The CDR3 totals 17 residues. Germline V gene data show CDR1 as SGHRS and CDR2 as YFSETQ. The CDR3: CASSLEAGGPAKNIQYF. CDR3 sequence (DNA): TGCGCCAGCAGCTTGGAAGCGGGGGGGCCGGCCAAAAACATTCAGTACTTC.

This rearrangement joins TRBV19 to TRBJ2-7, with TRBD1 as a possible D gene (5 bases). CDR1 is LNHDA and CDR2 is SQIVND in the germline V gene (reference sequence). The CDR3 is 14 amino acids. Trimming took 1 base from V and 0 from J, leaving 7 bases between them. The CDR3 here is CASSIVTGSYEQYF. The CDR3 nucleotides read TGTGCCAGTAGTATAGTTACAGGCTCCTACGAGCAGTACTTC.

The DNA of the CDR3 is TGTGCCATCAGGGGCTCTCCGGGACAGGGGCACTCTGGAAACACCATATATTTT. It translates to CAIRGSPGQGHSGNTIYF. V and J are TRBV10-3 and TRBJ1-3, with 10 bases lining up with TRBD1. The CDR3 has 18 amino acids. V was clipped by 6 bases and J by 0 bases; unmatched bases: 11. Germline V gene lookup returns CDR1 ENHRY and CDR2 SYGVKD.

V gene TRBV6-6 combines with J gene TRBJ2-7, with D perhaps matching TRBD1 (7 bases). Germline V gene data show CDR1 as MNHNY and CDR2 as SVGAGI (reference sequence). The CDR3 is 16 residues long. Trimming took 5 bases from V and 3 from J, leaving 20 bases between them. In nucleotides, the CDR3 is TGTGCCAGCAGTAAGGGGGCAGCGGGCTGGGACTACGAGCAGTACTTC. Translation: CASSKGAAGWDYEQYF.

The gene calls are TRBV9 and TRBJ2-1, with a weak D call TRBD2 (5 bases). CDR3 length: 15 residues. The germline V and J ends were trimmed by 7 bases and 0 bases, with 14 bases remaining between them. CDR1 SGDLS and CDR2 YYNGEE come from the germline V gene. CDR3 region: CASGRLPRSYNEQFF. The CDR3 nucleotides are TGTGCCAGCGGAAGACTACCTCGCTCCTACAATGAGCAGTTCTTC.

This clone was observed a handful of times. CDR3 sequence (DNA): TGTGCCAGCAGCTCGCCGGACGTAGCGGGCTACGAGCAGTACTTC. It is translated as CASSSPDVAGYEQYF. J is TRBJ2-7 and V is TRBV7-9; 7 positions agree with TRBD2. CDR1 and CDR2 from the germline V gene are SEHNR and FQNEAQ (reference sequence). V trimming: 4 bases; J trimming: 3 bases; junction bases outside the gene matches: 9. The CDR3 covers 15 residues.

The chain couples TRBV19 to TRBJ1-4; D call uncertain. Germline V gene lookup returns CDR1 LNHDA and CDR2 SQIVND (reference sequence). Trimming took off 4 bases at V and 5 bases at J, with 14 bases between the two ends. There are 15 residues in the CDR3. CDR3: CASSTLHGSNEKLFF. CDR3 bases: TGTGCCAGTAGTACCTTACACGGGTCGAATGAAAAACTGTTTTTT.

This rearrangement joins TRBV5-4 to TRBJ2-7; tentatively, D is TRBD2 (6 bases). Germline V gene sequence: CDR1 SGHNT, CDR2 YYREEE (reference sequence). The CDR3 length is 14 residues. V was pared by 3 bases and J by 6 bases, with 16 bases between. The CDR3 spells CASSSGGGDSEQYF. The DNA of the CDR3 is TGTGCCAGCAGCTCCGGAGGAGGGGATTCCGAGCAGTACTTC.